This T cell receptor beta chain appears in the sequencing data of a study of blood T cell repertoires in COVID-19 (dated by TCRdb to about 2020). With regard to the full study: Samples covering the acute and convalescent phases of COVID-19 were provided by collaborators in the United States, Italy and Spain. The prospective study material was composed of cDNA or gDNA derived from T cells, B-cell-depleted T cells, or PBMCs. The dataset comprised deeply sampled blood TCRbeta repertoires from subjects exposed to, actively infected with, or recovered from COVID-19. The repertoires were made available in a free public database intended to serve as a resource for research on the immune response to SARS-CoV-2. The samples were drawn from two sources: the first 160 participants of the ongoing ImmuneRACE study, and approximately 1,300 subjects contributed by 6 global collaborators. A de-identified subject ID, COVID-19 status, age in years and sex were almost always included in the sample metadata. HLA class I and class II types, where available, came from metadata supplied by the sample provider rather than from assay-based typing. Summary of the overall study and its limitations: Clinical and demographic metadata were provided uncurated, with the amount varying by source and participant.

Turning to this clone: The clone's antigen remains unknown. No much larger clone exists at a distance of one base, and base qualities are not known.

Whole blood was collected in K2EDTA tubes by collaborating institutions according to the institutions' own protocols. For TCRbeta analysis, collaborator samples were shipped as frozen whole blood, as isolated PBMCs, or as DNA extracted from either sample type. TCRbeta CDR3 regions were amplified from genomic DNA using the immunoSEQ Assay, a bias-controlled multiplex PCR. The paper's processing steps were these. Within the assay, amplification of reference gene primers was used to estimate how many nucleated cells each sample contained. Sequence reads were collapsed and filtered to measure the absolute abundance of every unique TCRbeta CDR3 rearrangement. For each sample, productive Simpson clonality was calculated by taking the square root of Simpson's diversity index across productive rearrangements. The table comes from immuneACCESS by way of TCRdb, which keeps in-frame sequences with V and J called. Part of the clones is missing from these tables; in studies checked, under half for an unresolved V gene and the rest for unknown reasons. V, J and clone size were drawn from that table, and D and trimming were deduced from the DNA. This sample has around 140,000 clones in its table, and approximately 84% of those were observed once. The top ten clones comprise approximately 18% of the sample.

The CDR3 numbers 12 residues from cysteine through phenylalanine. Only the CDR3 region is kept as DNA, spanning 36 bases read in frame from base 1. V loses 6 bases, J loses 5 bases, and the germline ends lie 11 bases apart. Per the germline V gene (reference sequence), SEHNR is the CDR1 and FQNEAQ is the CDR2. Sequenced material: peripheral blood. This clonotype was sampled from a woman of 80 years or more with acute or convalescent COVID-19. The chain was built from TRBV7-9 and TRBJ2-7, and possibly TRBD1, on 5 matching bases. The CDR3 reads as follows: CASSVSGHEQYF. The DNA sequence is given as TGTGCCAGCAGTGTATCAGGGCACGAGCAGTACTTC.